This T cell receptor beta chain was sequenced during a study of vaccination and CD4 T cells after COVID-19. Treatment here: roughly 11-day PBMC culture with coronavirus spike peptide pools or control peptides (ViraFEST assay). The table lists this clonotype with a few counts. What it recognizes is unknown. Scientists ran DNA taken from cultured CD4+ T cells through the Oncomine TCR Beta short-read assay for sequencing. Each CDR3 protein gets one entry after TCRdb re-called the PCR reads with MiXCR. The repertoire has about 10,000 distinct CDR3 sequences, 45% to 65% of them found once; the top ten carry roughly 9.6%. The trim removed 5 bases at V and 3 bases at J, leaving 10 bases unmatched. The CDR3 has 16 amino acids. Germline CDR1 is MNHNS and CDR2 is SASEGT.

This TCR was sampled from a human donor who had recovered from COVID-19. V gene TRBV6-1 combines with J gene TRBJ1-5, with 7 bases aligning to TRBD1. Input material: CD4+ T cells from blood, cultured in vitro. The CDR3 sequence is CASSTYRGSDNQPQHF. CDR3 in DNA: TGTGCCAGCAGTACATACAGGGGTTCCGACAATCAGCCCCAGCATTTT.